The sequence of this TCR beta chain was determined in a study of blood T cell repertoires in COVID-19 (dated by TCRdb to 2019 to 2021). Describing the broader study: The collaborator samples originated in the United States, Italy and Spain and spanned the acute and convalescent phases of COVID-19. The prospective study material was composed of cDNA or gDNA derived from T cells, B-cell-depleted T cells, or PBMCs. Deeply sampled blood TCRbeta repertoires from subjects exposed to, actively infected with, or recovered from COVID-19 were included in the dataset. The repertoires were made available in a free public database intended to serve as a resource for research on the immune response to SARS-CoV-2. The samples were drawn from the first 160 participants of the ongoing ImmuneRACE study and from under 1,500 subjects provided by 6 global collaborators. A de-identified subject ID, COVID-19 status, age in years and sex were almost always included in the sample metadata. Where HLA class I and class II types were available, the types were taken from metadata supplied by the sample provider, not from assay-based typing. The investigation overall reported the following: The quantity of clinical and demographic metadata differed by source and by participant and was supplied without curation.

TCRbeta CDR3 regions were amplified from genomic DNA by means of the immunoSEQ Assay, a bias-controlled multiplex PCR. The paper's processing steps were these. The number of nucleated cells in each sample was estimated by amplification of reference gene primers within the assay. Sequence reads were collapsed and filtered to measure the absolute abundance of every unique TCRbeta CDR3 rearrangement. Productive Simpson clonality was computed per sample as the square root of Simpson's diversity index over productive rearrangements. The source is immuneACCESS, and TCRdb retained only in-frame sequences with V and J called. Part of the clones is not carried over; for the studies checked, unresolved V genes explain less than half of this, and the remainder is unexplained. D and trimming come from the DNA, and the V and J calls and clone size come from that table. The sample yields approximately 300,000 clones; around 90% were counted once. The leading ten clones occupy 6.5% to 8% of the sample.

One collaborating source in Seattle enrolled patients while the patients were actively infected and followed the patients over time throughout the course of disease. Each collaborating institution followed its own protocols to collect whole blood in K2EDTA tubes. For TCRbeta analysis, collaborator samples were shipped as frozen whole blood, as isolated PBMCs, or as DNA extracted from either sample type. Note on this clone: The target of this receptor is not known. The record has no base qualities; no much larger clone is one base away.

The junction carries 17 bases between V and J, which are trimmed by 6 bases and 7 bases respectively. CDR1 and CDR2 are drawn from the germline V gene: SNHLY, FYNNEI. The CDR3 sequence holds 14 residues, the cysteine and phenylalanine included. Just CDR3 DNA is preserved here, 42 bases in frame from base 1. Sequences were obtained from peripheral blood. The TCR was taken from a woman younger than 45 with COVID-19, enrolled during active disease. In this chain, TRBV2 is recombined with TRBJ2-3; a tentative D call is TRBD1 (6 bases match). The DNA sequence is TGTGCCAGCAGGGGAGATATTACAGGGAATACGCAGTATTTT. Translation gives CASRGDITGNTQYF.